The T cell receptor (beta chain) under discussion was sequenced for a study of T cell responses to AZD1222 COVID-19 vaccine. Study-level points and caveats: Spike-specific TCR repertoires showed rising breadth and depth after two AZD1222 doses. No repertoire was sampled before or during the peak T cell response, only after it. The donor cohort was predominantly white British with a female majority, and clonal diversity may have been underestimated.

Germline V gene sequence: CDR1 LGHDT, CDR2 YNNKEL (reference sequence). CDR3 size: 14 residues. Trimming stripped 5 bases from V and 4 bases from J, with 13 bases between. Points on this clone: Its antigen remains unidentified.

Some clones are missing from TCRdb's copy, which holds only in-frame ones; the method was immunoSEQ multiplex PCR. Of fewer than 85,000 clones listed, approximately 92% are singletons. This material consisted of peripheral blood, taken on day 0 of AZD1222 vaccination. The receptor's source is an adult in good health. This chain uses TRBV3-1 (or the pseudogene TRBV3-2) with TRBJ2-3; D ambiguous. CDR3 amino acids: CASSELGSSDTQYF. DNA for the CDR3: TGTGCCAGCAGCGAACTCGGCTCCTCAGATACGCAGTATTTT.